This entry lists 25 T cell receptor beta chains sequenced from one sample in a study of T cell responses to AZD1222 COVID-19 vaccine. The data were produced by immunoSEQ multiplex PCR, yet TCRdb's version contains in-frame clones alone and is incomplete. The profile shows some 120,000 clones, 89% of them singletons. Sequences were derived from peripheral blood, sampled on day 0 of AZD1222 vaccination. Source of these receptors: an adult in good health.

The J gene is TRBJ2-7, the V gene TRBV5-1, with 10 bases aligning to TRBD2. The CDR3 is made up of 15 amino acids. Germline V lookup: CDR1 SGHRS, CDR2 YFSETQ. J was trimmed by 2 bases and V by 7 bases; bases with no gene match: 9. The CDR3 region has the DNA TGCGCCAGCCAACAAGCTAGCGGGAGCCCCTACGAGCAGTACTTC. This sequence encodes CASQQASGSPYEQYF.

The J gene is TRBJ2-6, the V gene TRBV11-3; D is undetermined. V lost 6 bases and J 0 bases, leaving 15 bases between the germline ends. This CDR3 region has 17 residues. In germline, CDR1 is SGHNT, CDR2 YENEEA. The CDR3 DNA follows: TGTGCCAGCAGTAAAAATTACCCGAGCTCTGGGGCCAACGTCCTGACTTTC. Translation gives CASSKNYPSSGANVLTF.

The gene calls are TRBV20-1 and TRBJ2-5; D is uncertain. V was trimmed by 7 bases and J by 4 bases, leaving 10 bases between them. The germline V gene has CDR1 DFQATT and CDR2 SNEGSKA (reference sequence). The length of the CDR3 is 11 residues. Here the CDR3 DNA reads TGCAGTGGGGAAGATCGAGAGACCCAGTACTTC. Translating it yields CSGEDRETQYF.

The chain recombines TRBV28 with TRBJ1-6, with TRBD1 matching over 9 bases. The CDR3 runs to 14 residues. Germline values: CDR1 MDHEN, CDR2 SYDVKM. V trimming: 6 bases; J trimming: 10 bases; junction bases outside the gene matches: 7. The CDR3 sequence: CASRPGQGSSPLHF. The CDR3 DNA reads TGTGCCAGCAGACCGGGACAGGGAAGCTCACCCCTCCACTTT.

A few counts support this clone. The rearrangement uses TRBV3-1 (or the pseudogene TRBV3-2) and TRBJ2-7; D is ambiguous. This CDR3 comprises 14 residues. V lost 5 bases, J lost 1 base, and 12 bases lay in between. The germline CDR1 and CDR2 sequences are LGHDT and YNNKEL (reference sequence). The CDR3 is CASSNGVGSYEQYF. CDR3 coding DNA: TGTGCCAGCAGCAATGGGGTGGGATCCTACGAGCAGTACTTC.

This clone has just one count. The chain couples TRBV6-5 to TRBJ2-1; 7 bases align to TRBD2. CDR3 length: 13 residues. Germline CDR1 reads MNHEY; CDR2 reads SVGAGI. Germline trimming cut 5 bases from V and 7 bases from J; bases unmatched to any gene: 5. The CDR3 region has the DNA TGTGCCAGCAGTCGGATGCGGGGGAATGAGCAGTTCTTC. Translating gives CASSRMRGNEQFF.

This clone was observed a single time. This chain joins TRBV27 and TRBJ2-5, with a weak D call TRBD1 (6 bases). Between the trimmed V and J ends, which lost 4 bases and 5 bases, there was a span of 26 bases. Germline CDR1 MNHEY, CDR2 SMNVEV (reference sequence). The CDR3 length is 18 residues. The CDR3 protein is CASSYAPSGHLLKETQYF. The CDR3 DNA is TGTGCCAGCAGTTATGCCCCTTCGGGACACCTCTTGAAGGAGACCCAGTACTTC.

The chain combines TRBV5-8 with TRBJ1-5; D possibly corresponds to TRBD1 (6 bases). V dropped 4 bases and J dropped 3 bases, with 14 bases sitting between them. The CDR3 sequence is 15 residues long. Per germline, CDR1 SGHTS and CDR2 YDEGEE. The CDR3 is CASSLYGGPNQPQHF. The CDR3 bases are TGTGCCAGCAGCCTCTACGGGGGCCCCAATCAGCCCCAGCATTTT.

The V and J genes are TRBV19 and TRBJ1-3; D uncertain. The CDR3 has 15 amino acids. The V end lost 0 bases, the J end lost 4 bases, and 10 bases lay between the germline ends. CDR1 is LNHDA and CDR2 is SQIVND in the germline V gene (reference sequence). The CDR3 DNA follows: TGTGCCAGTAGTATAGATGACCTCATGGGAAACACCATATATTTT. The encoded protein is CASSIDDLMGNTIYF.

This chain links TRBV19 with TRBJ1-1; the match to TRBD1 covers 9 bases. CDR1 is LNHDA and CDR2 is SQIVND in the germline V gene (reference sequence). V lost 10 bases to trimming and J lost 6 bases; unmatched junction nucleotides: 15. CDR3 length equals 15 residues. The CDR3 protein is CATTTEGTGKPEAFF. CDR3 nucleotides: TGTGCCACCACAACAGAAGGGACAGGGAAGCCTGAAGCTTTCTTT.

The chain is built from TRBV7-2 and TRBJ1-1; possible D gene TRBD1, 5 bases. This CDR3 comprises 14 residues. Looked up from germline, CDR1 is SGHTA and CDR2 is FQGNSA. Trimming took 2 bases from V and 2 from J, leaving 9 bases between them. CDR3 region: CASSLLQGNTEAFF. The CDR3, as DNA: TGTGCCAGCAGCTTATTGCAGGGAAACACTGAAGCTTTCTTT.

The chain combines TRBV12-5 with TRBJ2-3, with 8 nucleotides matching TRBD2. With 4 bases clipped from V and 6 bases from J, the junction kept 12 bases outside the gene matches. Germline V gene sequence: CDR1 LGHNT, CDR2 FRNRAP. CDR3 length: 16 amino acids. The DNA for the CDR3 is TGTGCTAGTGGTTCCTCCCCAGCGGGGGCGCCGGATACGCAGTATTTT. Protein sequence: CASGSSPAGAPDTQYF.

J is TRBJ2-3 and V is TRBV7-9; TRBD2 agrees at 10 bases. The CDR3 is 17 amino acids. The J segment lost 1 base and the V segment lost 2 bases, leaving 6 bases of the junction unmatched. The germline V gene has CDR1 SEHNR and CDR2 FQNEAQ (reference sequence). The CDR3 region has the DNA TGTGCCAGCAGCTTAAGAACTAGCGGGATACGCACAGATACGCAGTATTTT. Translation: CASSLRTSGIRTDTQYF. The full variable domain, with the rest looked up from reference TRBV7-9 and TRBJ2-3, is DTGVSQNPRHKITKRGQNVTFRCDPISEHNRLYWYRQTLGQGPEFLTYFQNEAQLEKSRLLSDRFSAERPKGSFSTLEIQRTEQGDSAMYLCASSLRTSGIRTDTQYFGPGTRLTVL.

Notes on this clone: The sample holds other DNA sequences that translate to the same CDR3. The rearrangement joins TRBV7-3 to TRBJ2-5, with TRBD2 matching 7 bases. Germline V gene sequence: CDR1 SGHTA, CDR2 FQGTGA. CDR3 length equals 13 residues. V lost 4 bases to trimming and J lost 5 bases; unmatched junction nucleotides: 4. The DNA of the CDR3 is TGTGCCAGCAGCTCTAGCGGAGGGGAGACCCAGTACTTC. Its translation: CASSSSGGETQYF. The full variable domain, in which reference TRBV7-3 and TRBJ2-5 provide the parts outside the CDR3, is GAGVSQTPSNKVTEKGKYVELRCDPISGHTALYWYRQSLGQGPEFLIYFQGTGAADDSGLPNDRFFAVRPEGSVSTLKIQRTERGDSAVYLCASSSSGGETQYFGPGTRLLVL.

This clone has just a few counts. The chain is built from TRBV10-1 and TRBJ1-2, with a possible D match to TRBD1 (5 bases). The CDR3 runs to 14 residues. V lost 3 bases and J 4 bases, leaving 12 bases between the germline ends. CDR1 is WNHNN, CDR2 SYGVQD, per germline (reference sequence). CDR3 protein: CASSDTGRPYGYTF. Here the CDR3 DNA reads TGCGCCAGCAGTGATACGGGACGCCCCTATGGCTACACCTTC.

The chain combines TRBV27 with TRBJ1-2; D call uncertain. Trimming pared 6 bases from V and 2 bases from J, leaving 13 bases between. CDR1 is MNHEY and CDR2 is SMNVEV in the germline V gene (reference sequence). The CDR3 totals 14 residues. The CDR3 bases are TGTGCCAGCAGACCGGACGGAAAAAACTATGGCTACACCTTC. Translated: CASRPDGKNYGYTF.

V gene TRBV9 combines with J gene TRBJ1-3; possible D gene TRBD1, 6 bases. This CDR3 has 15 residues. Between the trimmed V and J ends, which lost 0 bases and 2 bases, there was a span of 9 bases. Germline values: CDR1 SGDLS, CDR2 YYNGEE. As DNA, the CDR3 is TGTGCCAGCAGCGTAGAGGGGGACCCTGGAAACACCATATATTTT. Translated: CASSVEGDPGNTIYF.

V and J are TRBV7-6 and TRBJ1-5; TRBD1 aligns across 10 bases. Per germline, CDR1 SGHVS and CDR2 FNYEAQ. This CDR3 has 15 residues. J gave up 4 bases and V 5 bases, and 5 bases lay outside the gene matches. The CDR3 DNA reads TGTGCCAGCAGCCCCGGGACAGGGGCAAATCAGCCCCAGCATTTT. This gives the protein CASSPGTGANQPQHF.

The V and J genes are TRBV9 and TRBJ2-7; 8 bases line up with TRBD1. CDR3 length: 15 residues. CDR1 and CDR2 from the germline V gene are SGDLS and YYNGEE. Trimming removed 5 bases from V and 1 base from J; junction bases left unmatched: 8. The CDR3 bases are TGTGCCAGCAGTCAGGGGGCGGGGTTATCCTACGAGCAGTACTTC. As protein: CASSQGAGLSYEQYF. Based on the CDR3 plus reference TRBV9 and TRBJ2-7, the full variable domain is DSGVTQTPKHLITATGQRVTLRCSPRSGDLSVYWYQQSLDQGLQFLIQYYNGEERAKGNILERFSAQQFPDLHSELNLSSLELGDSALYFCASSQGAGLSYEQYFGPGTRLTVT.

The genes are TRBV6-5 and TRBJ1-6; D is perhaps TRBD1 (5 bases). CDR3 size: 14 residues. V lost 5 bases to trimming and J lost 9 bases, with 14 bases between them. Germline CDR1 and CDR2: MNHEY and SVGAGI. In nucleotides, the CDR3 is TGTGCCAGCAGTACCTACTCCGGGGGTTCACCCCTCCACTTT. It codes for CASSTYSGGSPLHF.

The V and J genes are TRBV23-1 and TRBJ1-2, with 7 bases fitting TRBD1. TRBV23-1 is an open reading frame whose function is uncertain. The junction had 7 bases not matched to a gene; V was cut back by 8 bases and J by 4 bases. CDR3 length: 13 amino acids. CDR3 sequence (DNA): TGCGCCAGCGGGCGACAGGGACCCTATGGCTACACCTTC. Amino acid sequence: CASGRQGPYGYTF.

The V and J genes are TRBV6-5 and TRBJ2-6; D not certain. Per germline, CDR1 MNHEY and CDR2 SVGAGI. Trimming removed 11 bases from V and 0 bases from J, with 8 bases in between. This CDR3 has 13 residues. The CDR3 DNA reads TGTGCCCTCATGGGCTCTGGGGCCAACGTCCTGACTTTC. Protein product: CALMGSGANVLTF.

The rearrangement joins TRBV5-1 to TRBJ1-1; D perhaps matches TRBD1 (5 bases). Looked up from germline, CDR1 is SGHRS and CDR2 is YFSETQ. V was cut by 4 bases and J by 7 bases, with 14 bases left in between. The CDR3 sequence is 13 residues long. The CDR3 loop is CASSARDDDEAFF. DNA for the CDR3: TGCGCCAGCAGCGCCCGGGACGATGATGAAGCTTTCTTT.

CDR3 bases: TGTGCCAGCAGTGATCGGGGAGGCAGCAGCGACGAGCAGTACTTC. As protein: CASSDRGGSSDEQYF. The chain links TRBV6-1 to TRBJ2-7; possible D gene TRBD2, 6 bases. V was trimmed by 3 bases and J by 5 bases, leaving 17 bases between them. Germline V gene sequence: CDR1 MNHNS, CDR2 SASEGT. The CDR3 consists of 15 residues.

The rearrangement joins TRBV4-1 to TRBJ2-2; the D is unclear. CDR1 and CDR2 (germline): MGHRA, YSYEKL. The CDR3 sequence is 18 residues long. Trimming removed 0 bases from V and 6 bases from J, with 20 bases in between. The CDR3, as DNA: TGCGCCAGCAGCCAAGAGACTTATGAGACACTGGGCGCCGGGGAGCTGTTTTTT. Translating gives CASSQETYETLGAGELFF.